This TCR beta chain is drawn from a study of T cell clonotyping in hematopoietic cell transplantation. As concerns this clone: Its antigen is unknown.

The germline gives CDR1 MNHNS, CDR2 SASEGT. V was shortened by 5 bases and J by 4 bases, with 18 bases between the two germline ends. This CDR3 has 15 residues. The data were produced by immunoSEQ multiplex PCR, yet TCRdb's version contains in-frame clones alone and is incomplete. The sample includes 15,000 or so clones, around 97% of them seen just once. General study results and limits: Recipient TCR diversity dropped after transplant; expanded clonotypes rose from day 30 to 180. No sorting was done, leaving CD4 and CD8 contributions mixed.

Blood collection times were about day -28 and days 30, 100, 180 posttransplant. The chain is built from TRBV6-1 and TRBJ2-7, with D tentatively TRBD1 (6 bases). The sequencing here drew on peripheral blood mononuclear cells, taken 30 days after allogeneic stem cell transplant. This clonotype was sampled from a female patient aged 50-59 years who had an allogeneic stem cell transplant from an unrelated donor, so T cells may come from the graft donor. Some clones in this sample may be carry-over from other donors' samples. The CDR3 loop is CASSLYRENLYEQYF. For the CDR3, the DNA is TGTGCCAGCAGTTTATACAGGGAAAATTTGTACGAGCAGTACTTC.